The rows below give T cell receptor beta chains drawn from one sample of a study of control samples from healthy donors and cancer patients. Repertoires were generated with immunoSEQ multiplex PCR, while TCRdb's copy carries only in-frame clones and drops some. The sample carries under 200,000 clones, around 88% recorded once. The sample consisted of blood. These receptors were obtained from a woman aged 25 to 45 in good health. CDR3s include the opening cysteine and the closing phenylalanine or tryptophan. The order of the fields is clone size, V gene, CDR3 length, J gene, CDR3 protein. Clone sizes are given selectively: once, few, many, or a class where the clone is expanded.

NA	TRBV6-5	12	TRBJ1-1	CASSYSGGEAFF
NA	TRBV29-1	14	TRBJ2-2	CSVVSPRNTGELFF
NA	TRBV4-1	15	TRBJ1-2	CASSQRGENRAGYTF
NA	TRBV4-1	15	TRBJ1-5	CASSPHRGGNQPQHF
NA	TRBV5-1	14	TRBJ2-1	CASSLAGARNEQFF
few	TRBV5-1	15	TRBJ1-1	CASSFGTGGNTEAFF
NA	TRBV19	14	TRBJ2-7	CASSAGTGEYEQYF
NA	TRBV6-5	14	TRBJ1-3	CASSPHDTGNTIYF
NA	TRBV29-1	12	TRBJ2-1	CSVEGTSGKQFF
NA	TRBV6-2/TRBV6-3	14	TRBJ2-1	CASSYLSGAREQFF
NA	TRBV5-1	16	TRBJ2-3	CASSWGVSESTDTQYF
NA	TRBV29-1	14	TRBJ1-1	CSACTGTTNTEAFF
NA	TRBV18	13	TRBJ1-2	CASSTDRGLGYTF
NA	TRBV20-1	11	TRBJ1-2	CSARDSYGYTF
NA	TRBV19	13	TRBJ1-5	CASNRALYQPQHF
NA	TRBV3-1/TRBV3-2	12	TRBJ2-1	CASRKDYNEQFF
once	TRBV7-9	14	TRBJ2-3	CASSPGQHPDTQYF
NA	TRBV6-4	15	TRBJ2-3	CASSDSTGSADTQYF
NA	TRBV7-9	14	TRBJ1-4	CASGEVGTNEKLFF
NA	TRBV28	16	TRBJ1-3	CASSPGQVSSGNTIYF
NA	TRBV7-2	15	TRBJ2-7	CASSPYRGPTYEQYF
NA	TRBV19	14	TRBJ2-7	CASSPWDGAYEQYF
NA	TRBV5-6	15	TRBJ2-3	CASSFSLAGTDTQYF
NA	TRBV27	14	TRBJ2-2	CASGGQRVSGELFF
NA	TRBV7-8	11	TRBJ1-1	CASSLGREAFF
NA	TRBV5-1	14	TRBJ1-1	CASSMTGGGTEAFF
NA	TRBV13	17	TRBJ2-5	CASTPRGRGGVQETQYF
few	TRBV9	17	TRBJ1-2	CASSVDRLGLSNYGYTF
NA	TRBV9	15	TRBJ1-2	CASSAQVGANYGYTF